The text below deals with one T cell receptor (beta chain). The antigen is unknown. This sequence may be a read error, since a much larger clone differs from it by one base. The entry originates in a study of Graves' ophthalmopathy and Graves' hyperthyroidism. General observations from the study: Classification of ophthalmopathy versus stable hyperthyroidism by a 13-signature model yielded approximately 90% sensitivity and roughly 81% specificity. In blood appeared most of the expanded thyroid clonotypes whose frequency exceeded 0.001.

CDR3 regions of TCR beta were amplified from RNA transcripts. HTBI-primed first-round RT-PCR preceded second-round multiplex PCR. TCRdb independently ran MiXCR on the multiplex PCR reads; one entry per CDR3 protein. The table records some 1.1 million distinct CDR3 sequences, roughly two fifths of them present only once. The CDR3 consists of 12 residues. Germline V CDR1 and CDR2: MNHNY, SVGAGI (reference sequence). Sample: peripheral blood or thyroid tissue (not recorded which). This receptor was taken from an adult man with Graves' hyperthyroidism. The J gene is TRBJ1-2, the V gene TRBV6-6; D call uncertain. The CDR3 reads CAGSYSTTAHTF. Written as DNA, the CDR3 is TGTGCCGGCAGTTACTCGACGACCGCTCACACCTTC.